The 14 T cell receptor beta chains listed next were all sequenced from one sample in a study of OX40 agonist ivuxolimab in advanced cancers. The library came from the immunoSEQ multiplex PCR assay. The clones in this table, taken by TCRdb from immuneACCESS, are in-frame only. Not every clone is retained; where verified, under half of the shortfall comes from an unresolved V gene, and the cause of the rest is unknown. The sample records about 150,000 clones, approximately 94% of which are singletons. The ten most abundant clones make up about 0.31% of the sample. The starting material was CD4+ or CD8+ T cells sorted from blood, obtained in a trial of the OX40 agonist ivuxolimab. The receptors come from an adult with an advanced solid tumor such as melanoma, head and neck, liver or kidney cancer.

CDR3 DNA: TGTGCCAGCAGCTCCCGTTCAGGGGGTTGGGGAAACTATGGCTACACCTTC. It translates to CASSSRSGGWGNYGYTF. V and J are TRBV11-2 and TRBJ1-2, with TRBD1 matching over 7 bases. CDR1 SGHAT and CDR2 FQNNGV come from the germline V gene. Losses at the gene ends were 4 bases for V and 2 bases for J; bases not matched to a gene: 13. The CDR3 spans 17 residues.

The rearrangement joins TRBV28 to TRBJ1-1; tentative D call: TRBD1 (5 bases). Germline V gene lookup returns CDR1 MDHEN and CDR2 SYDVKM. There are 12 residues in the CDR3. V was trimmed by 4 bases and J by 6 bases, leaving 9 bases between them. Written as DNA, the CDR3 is TGTGCCAGCAGTTGGCCAGGGCCTGAAGCTTTCTTT. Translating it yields CASSWPGPEAFF. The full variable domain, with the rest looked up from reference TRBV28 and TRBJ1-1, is DVKVTQSSRYLVKRTGEKVFLECVQDMDHENMFWYRQDPGLGLRLIYFSYDVKMKEKGDIPEGYSVSREKKERFSLILESASTNQTSMYLCASSWPGPEAFFGQGTRLTVV.

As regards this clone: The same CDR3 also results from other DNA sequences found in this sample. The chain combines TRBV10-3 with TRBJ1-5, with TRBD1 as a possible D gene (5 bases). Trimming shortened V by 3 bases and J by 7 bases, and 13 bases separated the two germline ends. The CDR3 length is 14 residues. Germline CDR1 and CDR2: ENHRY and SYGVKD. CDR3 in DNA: TGTGCCATCAGTGATCAGGGAGGCGGGCAGCCCCAGCATTTT. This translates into CAISDQGGGQPQHF.

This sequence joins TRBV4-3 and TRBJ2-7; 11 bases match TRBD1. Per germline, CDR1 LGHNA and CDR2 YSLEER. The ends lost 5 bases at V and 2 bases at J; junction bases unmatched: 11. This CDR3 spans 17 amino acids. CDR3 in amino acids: CASSLKGPGQGAYEQYF. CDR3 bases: TGCGCCAGCAGCTTGAAGGGACCGGGACAGGGGGCCTACGAGCAGTACTTC.

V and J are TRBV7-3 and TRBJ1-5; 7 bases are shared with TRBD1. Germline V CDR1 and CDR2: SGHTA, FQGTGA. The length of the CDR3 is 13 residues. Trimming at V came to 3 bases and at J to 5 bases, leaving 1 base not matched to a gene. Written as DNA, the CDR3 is TGTGCCAGCAGCTTCGACAGGGATCAGCCCCAGCATTTT. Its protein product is CASSFDRDQPQHF.

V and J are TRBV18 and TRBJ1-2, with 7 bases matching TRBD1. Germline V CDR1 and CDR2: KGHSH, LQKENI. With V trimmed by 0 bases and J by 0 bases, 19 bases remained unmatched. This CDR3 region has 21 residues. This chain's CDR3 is CASSPPSNSRGTARANYGYTF. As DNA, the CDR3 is TGTGCCAGCTCACCACCCAGCAATAGCCGGGGGACAGCCCGAGCTAACTATGGCTACACCTTC.

This CDR3 is CASTMWEEGQPQHF. In DNA, the CDR3 is TGTGCCAGCACGATGTGGGAGGAGGGACAGCCCCAGCATTTT. The chain links TRBV28 to TRBJ1-5; D gene ambiguous. The CDR3 covers 14 residues. The germline CDR1 and CDR2 sequences are MDHEN and SYDVKM. V was shortened by 7 bases and J by 7 bases, with 17 bases between the two germline ends.

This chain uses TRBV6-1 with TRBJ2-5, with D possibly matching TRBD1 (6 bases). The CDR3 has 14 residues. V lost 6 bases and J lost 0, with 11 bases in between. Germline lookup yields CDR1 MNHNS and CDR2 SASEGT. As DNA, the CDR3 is TGTGCCAGCAGCTACTACAGGGACCAAGAGACCCAGTACTTC. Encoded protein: CASSYYRDQETQYF.

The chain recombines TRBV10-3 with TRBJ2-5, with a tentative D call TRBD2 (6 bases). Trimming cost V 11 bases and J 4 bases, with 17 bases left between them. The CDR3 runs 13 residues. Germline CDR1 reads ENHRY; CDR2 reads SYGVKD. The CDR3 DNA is TGTGCCGTCCGGGGGTCCCTGGGAGAGACCCAGTACTTC. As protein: CAVRGSLGETQYF.

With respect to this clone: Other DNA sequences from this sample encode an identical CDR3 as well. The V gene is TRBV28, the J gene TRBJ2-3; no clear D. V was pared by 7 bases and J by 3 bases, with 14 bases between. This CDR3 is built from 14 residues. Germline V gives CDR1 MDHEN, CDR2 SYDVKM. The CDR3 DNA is TGTGCCAGCACCGTAGGGCAGACAACAGATACGCAGTATTTT. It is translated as CASTVGQTTDTQYF.

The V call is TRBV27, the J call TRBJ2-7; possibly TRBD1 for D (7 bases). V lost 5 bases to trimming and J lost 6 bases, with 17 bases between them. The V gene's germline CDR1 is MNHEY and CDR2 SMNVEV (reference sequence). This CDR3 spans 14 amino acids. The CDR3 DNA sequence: TGTGCCAGCAGTCCGATACATCAGGGGGGCGAGCAGTACTTC. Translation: CASSPIHQGGEQYF.

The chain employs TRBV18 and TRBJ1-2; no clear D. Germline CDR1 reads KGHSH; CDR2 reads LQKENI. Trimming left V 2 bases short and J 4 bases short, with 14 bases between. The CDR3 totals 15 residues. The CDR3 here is CASSPDRSALYGYTF. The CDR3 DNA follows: TGTGCCAGCTCACCAGACCGGTCTGCCCTCTATGGCTACACCTTC.

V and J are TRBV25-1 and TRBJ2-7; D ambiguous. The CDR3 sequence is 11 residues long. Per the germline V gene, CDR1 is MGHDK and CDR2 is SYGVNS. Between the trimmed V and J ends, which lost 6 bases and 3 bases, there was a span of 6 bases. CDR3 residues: CASSQFYEQYF. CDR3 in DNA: TGTGCCAGCAGCCAGTTCTACGAGCAGTACTTC.

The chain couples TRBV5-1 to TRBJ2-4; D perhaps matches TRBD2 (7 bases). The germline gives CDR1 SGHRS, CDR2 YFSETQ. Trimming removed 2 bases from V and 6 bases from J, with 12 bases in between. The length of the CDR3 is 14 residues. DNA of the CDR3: TGCGCCAGCAGCTTAGGGGGGGCAGCAAACATTCAGTACTTC. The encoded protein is CASSLGGAANIQYF.